These T cell receptor beta chains were read from a single sample in a study of metastatic and nonmetastatic thyroid tumors. MiXCR re-clonotyped the PCR reads for TCRdb. The sample yields roughly 36,000 clones, 10% to 14% seen once. The specimen was blood. The source is a female donor with papillary thyroid cancer or a benign thyroid nodule (not recorded which). Some clones in this sample may be carry-over from other donors' samples. Both conserved end residues are part of each CDR3. Each record gives: J gene, V gene, clone size, D gene, CDR3 DNA, CDR3 protein. The D gene is left open where the match is weak. The size of a clone is reported for some rows only, either as once, few or many, or as a class for expanded clones.

J gene: TRBJ2-1; V gene: TRBV10-1; clone size: many; D gene: -; CDR3 DNA: TGCGCCAGCAGTGAGTCACCCCTAGCCAGCGGAATCTACAATGAGCAGTTCTTC; CDR3 protein: CASSESPLASGIYNEQFF
J gene: TRBJ2-7; V gene: TRBV27; clone size: many; D gene: TRBD1; CDR3 DNA: TGTGCCAGCAGTTCCGCCTCCAACAGGGGCCGACCCTACGAGCAGTACTTC; CDR3 protein: CASSSASNRGRPYEQYF
J gene: TRBJ1-5; V gene: TRBV7-2; clone size: -; D gene: -; CDR3 DNA: TGTGCCAGCAGTTTGAGATACAGGGATCAGCCCCAGCATTTT; CDR3 protein: CASSLRYRDQPQHF
J gene: TRBJ2-3; V gene: TRBV7-2; clone size: -; D gene: -; CDR3 DNA: TGTGCCAGCAGCTTAACAGGGTACACAGATAGACAGTATTTT; CDR3 protein: CASSLTGYTDRQYF
J gene: TRBJ1-5; V gene: TRBV3-1; clone size: many; D gene: TRBD1; CDR3 DNA: TGTGCCAGCAGCATGGACAGGGTCAATCAGCCCCAGCATTTT; CDR3 protein: CASSMDRVNQPQHF
J gene: TRBJ2-2; V gene: TRBV5-4; clone size: many; D gene: TRBD2; CDR3 DNA: TGTGCCAGCAGCTTGAGGGAGGGAACCATGAACACCGGGGAGCTGTTTTTT; CDR3 protein: CASSLREGTMNTGELFF
J gene: TRBJ1-5; V gene: TRBV7-3; clone size: many; D gene: -; CDR3 DNA: TGTGCCAGCAGCTTAACTTTGAGCAATCAGCCCCAGCATTTT; CDR3 protein: CASSLTLSNQPQHF
J gene: TRBJ2-3; V gene: TRBV6-2/TRBV6-3; clone size: many; D gene: -; CDR3 DNA: TGTGCCAGCAGTTACTTAGCCGTTGGGACAGATACGCAGTATTTT; CDR3 protein: CASSYLAVGTDTQYF
J gene: TRBJ1-2; V gene: TRBV6-1; clone size: many; D gene: TRBD1; CDR3 DNA: TGTGCCAGCAGTCCGGGACAGGGGTCCTATGGCTACACCTTC; CDR3 protein: CASSPGQGSYGYTF
J gene: TRBJ2-7; V gene: TRBV2; clone size: -; D gene: TRBD1; CDR3 DNA: TGTGCCAGCAGTGTAGGGGACAGCCCTACAGACGAGCAGTACTTC; CDR3 protein: CASSVGDSPTDEQYF
J gene: TRBJ2-1; V gene: TRBV7-8; clone size: many; D gene: TRBD2; CDR3 DNA: TGTGCCAGCAGCGTATCTAGCGGGTCCGGGATTAATGAGCAGTTCTTC; CDR3 protein: CASSVSSGSGINEQFF
J gene: TRBJ2-7; V gene: TRBV5-1; clone size: many; D gene: TRBD1; CDR3 DNA: TGCGCCAGCAGCTTCCACAGGGGGGGGACAGGGGTTTACGAGCAGTACTTC; CDR3 protein: CASSFHRGGTGVYEQYF
J gene: TRBJ2-7; V gene: TRBV2; clone size: few; D gene: -; CDR3 DNA: TGTGCCAGCAGTGAATTTGTGACAGACTACGAGCAGTACTTC; CDR3 protein: CASSEFVTDYEQYF